The 16 T cell receptor beta chains in this list originate from one sample, sequenced in a study of HIV-infected children after antiretroviral therapy interruption. A 3' RACE protocol on RNA, with unique molecular identifiers, produced the TCR library. TCRdb ran MiXCR on the 3' RACE reads and lists one entry per CDR3 protein. The sample comprises about 46,000 distinct CDR3 sequences, approximately 4.3% of which are singletons, and 0.6% to 0.85% rests with the top ten. Treatment here: PENTA 11 planned treatment interruption arm or continuous ART arm. The specimen comprised CD45RA+ CD4+ T cells from PBMCs, pooled from several time points, sampled from a donor given antiretroviral therapy, either interrupted or continuous. Subset of the sample: naive CD4+ CD45RA+ CD45RO- T cells. The receptors come from a pool of human donors with HIV.

This clonotype was seen ten or more times. The chain recombines TRBV2 with TRBJ1-5; D may be TRBD1 (5 bases). V dropped 1 base and J dropped 5 bases, with 15 bases sitting between them. The CDR3 covers 16 residues. Germline CDR1 SNHLY, CDR2 FYNNEI. CDR3: CASSEEGRVRDQPQHF. The CDR3, as DNA: TGTGCCAGCAGTGAAGAAGGCAGGGTAAGAGATCAGCCCCAGCATTTT.

This clonotype occurred a few times. The CDR3 nucleotides are TGCGCCAGCAGCCAAGTTCTTCGAGAGACCCAGTACTTC. This codes for CASSQVLRETQYF. The V and J genes are TRBV4-1 and TRBJ2-5; D ambiguous. CDR1 is MGHRA and CDR2 is YSYEKL in the germline V gene. V was pared by 1 base and J by 4 bases, with 7 bases between. This CDR3 region has 13 residues.

The rearrangement joins TRBV11-2 to TRBJ1-1; 7 bases align to TRBD1. Losses at the gene ends were 5 bases for V and 6 bases for J; bases not matched to a gene: 6. The CDR3 is 13 residues long. Germline assignment: CDR1 SGHAT and CDR2 FQNNGV. The CDR3 DNA is TGTGCCAGCAGCCCGAGACAGGGATCTGAAGCTTTCTTT. Protein sequence: CASSPRQGSEAFF.

The table lists this clonotype with a count of one. At one end, the junction sequence differs from germline, possibly due to a read error. This sequence joins TRBV14 and TRBJ1-1, with D unresolved. The V gene's germline CDR1 is SGHDN and CDR2 FVKESK. The CDR3 has 13 amino acids. Here the CDR3 DNA reads TGTGCCATCAGCCAATTTATGAACACTGAAGCTTTCTTT. Translated, it gives CAISQFMNTEAFF.

The table lists this clonotype with many counts. The rearrangement uses TRBV28 and TRBJ2-7, with 9 bases that match TRBD1. Germline V gene lookup returns CDR1 MDHEN and CDR2 SYDVKM. The CDR3 covers 14 residues. The V segment lost 4 bases and the J segment 3 bases; nucleotides outside the gene matches: 4. The CDR3 DNA is TGTGCCAGCAGTTGGGGGACAGGGATCTACGAGCAGTACTTC. Protein sequence: CASSWGTGIYEQYF. Variable domain in full (rest from reference TRBV28 and TRBJ2-7): DVKVTQSSRYLVKRTGEKVFLECVQDMDHENMFWYRQDPGLGLRLIYFSYDVKMKEKGDIPEGYSVSREKKERFSLILESASTNQTSMYLCASSWGTGIYEQYFGPGTRLTVT.

This clonotype occurred a few times. Relative to the germline gene, one junction end is altered; a read error may explain this. The chain joins TRBV7-2 to TRBJ2-7; D remains unclear. CDR1 SGHTA and CDR2 FQGNSA come from the germline V gene. The CDR3 is 13 residues long. CDR3 in DNA: TGTGCCAGCAGCTTAGTATCGTCTGCAGCGCTTGACTTC. Translating it yields CASSLVSSAALDF.

This clonotype came up many times. This rearrangement joins TRBV5-5 to TRBJ2-3; TRBD2 matches at 12 bases. This CDR3 contains 17 residues. The ends lost 0 bases at V and 1 base at J; junction bases unmatched: 3. Germline V CDR1 and CDR2: SGHKS, YYEKEE (reference sequence). This CDR3 is CASSLARTSGGTDTQYF. DNA for the CDR3: TGTGCCAGCAGCTTGGCGAGGACTAGCGGGGGCACAGATACGCAGTATTTT.

This clonotype was seen repeatedly, ten times or more. At one boundary the junction diverges from the germline segment, which might be a read error. V usage is TRBV7-2 and J usage is TRBJ2-1, with 11 bases that match TRBD2. The CDR3 extends over 15 amino acids. Germline V CDR1 and CDR2: SGHTA, FQGNSA. This CDR3 is CASSVAGGGYNEQFF. The CDR3 nucleotides read TGTGCCAGCAGCGTAGCGGGGGGGGGCTACAATGAGCAGTTCTTC.

This clonotype appeared many times. The chain carries TRBV12-3 or TRBV12-4 and TRBJ1-2; D unresolved. This CDR3 spans 13 amino acids. V dropped 4 bases and J dropped 0 bases, with 6 bases sitting between them. This chain's CDR3 is CASSSLTNYGYTF. DNA of the CDR3: TGTGCCAGCAGTTCCTTGACTAACTATGGCTACACCTTC.

This clonotype was recorded a few times. This chain uses TRBV7-9 with TRBJ2-3; 7 bases fit TRBD1. This CDR3 is 14 amino acids long. Germline lookup yields CDR1 SEHNR and CDR2 FQNEAQ (reference sequence). V trimming: 3 bases; J trimming: 5 bases; junction bases outside the gene matches: 5. CDR3 sequence (DNA): TGTGCCAGCAGCTTGACAGGGAGCGGAGATACGCAGTATTTT. It codes for CASSLTGSGDTQYF. The whole variable domain, filled in from reference TRBV7-9 and TRBJ2-3, reads DTGVSQNPRHKITKRGQNVTFRCDPISEHNRLYWYRQTLGQGPEFLTYFQNEAQLEKSRLLSDRFSAERPKGSFSTLEIQRTEQGDSAMYLCASSLTGSGDTQYFGPGTRLTVL.

In this sample, this clonotype turned up many times. The V call is TRBV12-3 or TRBV12-4, the J call TRBJ2-7; TRBD2 might be the D (7 bases). Trimming pared 2 bases from V and 0 bases from J, leaving 11 bases between. CDR3 length equals 15 residues. CDR3 DNA sequence: TGTGCCAGCAGTTTAAGGGGGGGGGCCTCCTACGAGCAGTACTTC. As protein: CASSLRGGASYEQYF.

This clonotype was counted many times. The CDR3 reads CATSTSDTQYF. In DNA, the CDR3 is TGTGCCACCAGCACTTCCGATACGCAGTATTTT. The chain joins TRBV15 to TRBJ2-3, with unresolved D. Per germline, CDR1 LNHNV and CDR2 YYDKDF (reference sequence). The length of the CDR3 is 11 residues. Trimming shortened V by 4 bases and J by 6 bases, and 5 bases separated the two germline ends.

V is TRBV11-2 and J is TRBJ2-7; TRBD1 matches at 9 bases. CDR3 size: 13 residues. V shed 4 bases, J shed 5 bases, and the junction held 3 bases outside the gene matches. Germline CDR1 and CDR2: SGHAT and FQNNGV. CDR3 bases: TGTGCCAGCAGCTCCACAGGGGGCCACGAGCAGTACTTC. Translating gives CASSSTGGHEQYF.

This clonotype was recorded a few times. The chain is built from TRBV18 and TRBJ2-7; D remains ambiguous. Germline V gene sequence: CDR1 KGHSH, CDR2 LQKENI. Trimming left V 0 bases short and J 7 bases short, with 10 bases between. CDR3 length: 13 amino acids. CDR3 bases: TGTGCCAGCTCACCACCGGGATCAGAAGAGCAGTACTTC. Its protein product is CASSPPGSEEQYF.

This clonotype was recorded many times. The CDR3 is CASSLSGDQPQHF. The CDR3 DNA sequence: TGTGCCAGCAGCTTGTCAGGAGATCAGCCCCAGCATTTT. V usage is TRBV5-6 and J usage is TRBJ1-5; D unresolved. The CDR3 runs to 13 residues. V lost 1 base, J lost 5 bases, and 7 bases lay in between. Germline values: CDR1 SGHDT, CDR2 YYEEEE.

This clonotype was detected ten times or more. The V call is TRBV6-6, the J call TRBJ2-1; D not resolved. The CDR3 spans 13 residues. V lost 2 bases and J lost 7, with 9 bases in between. Germline CDR1 is MNHNY and CDR2 is SVGAGI (reference sequence). CDR3 amino acids: CASSYASGNEQFF. For the CDR3, the DNA is TGTGCCAGCAGTTACGCTTCTGGGAATGAGCAGTTCTTC.